This T cell receptor (beta chain) originates from a study of post-analysis software for immune sequencing data. Study background: Disease courses included relapsing-remitting, secondary progressive and progressive-relapsing multiple sclerosis. Study results and caveats: Five or six TRBV segments, including TRBV5-6, TRBV5-1 and TRBV20-1, were more frequent in patients than controls. Significantly lower normalized Chao1 diversity was found in patients with multiple sclerosis relative to controls. Those samples that were prepared in the same batch co-clustered strongly by F measure.

A note on this clonotype: Antigen specificity is unknown.

Unique molecular identifiers featured in each of the TCR beta cDNA libraries. There were roughly 1 to 11 million T cells, and about 500,000 cDNA molecules came from them. Each CDR3 protein gets one entry after TCRdb re-called the PCR reads with MiXCR. The table includes fewer than 850,000 distinct CDR3 sequences, about 43% detected once. The CDR3 totals 14 residues. Trimming pared 7 bases from V and 5 bases from J, leaving 17 bases between. Germline assignment: CDR1 SGHTA and CDR2 FQGNSA. The sequencing input was blood. The chain employs TRBV7-2 and TRBJ1-2; tentative D call: TRBD1 (5 bases). This receptor was identified in a girl aged 10 to 17 with multiple sclerosis. The CDR3 region has the DNA TGTGCCAGCATCATTACAGGCGGTAGATATGGCTACACCTTC. Translated, it gives CASIITGGRYGYTF.